This entry is about one TCR beta chain. One end of the junction is discordant with germline, which a read error may explain. 13 Jbeta primers and 60 Vbeta primers were used for the PCR. Some clones are missing from TCRdb's copy, which holds only in-frame ones; the method was immunoSEQ multiplex PCR. The sample carries some 170,000 clones, 65% to 85% recorded once. The sample belongs to a study of cytomegalovirus exposure and HLA in healthy donors. The sequencing sample was made of PBMCs. The origin of this receptor is a woman aged 30 to 39 in good health and CMV-seropositive.

CDR3 region: CSVVLQGIYF. CDR3 in DNA: TGCAGCGTTGTTTTACAGGGAATATACTTC. V usage is TRBV29-1 and J usage is TRBJ1-2; TRBD1 is a possible D gene (6 bases). The CDR3 loop spans 10 amino acids. Germline V CDR1 and CDR2: SQVTM, ANQGSEA.